The present T cell receptor beta chain was sequenced within a study of Ad26.COV2.S vaccination and SARS-CoV-2 variants. On the study more broadly: In the COV1001 trial, the donor was in the Ad26.COV2.S arm. Study-level points and caveats: Post-vaccination spike-specific CD8+ and CD4+ T cell responses reportedly had substantial breadth. Vaccine and placebo recipients had comparable breadth of non-spike TCRs. Spike-specific TCR breadth in vaccine recipients exceeded that seen in placebo recipients.

Remarks on this clone: Its antigen is unidentified.

Method: immunoSEQ multiplex PCR; TCRdb's copy keeps in-frame clones and lacks some. The sample lists roughly 240,000 clones, roughly 90% occurring once. As to treatment: 19 received Ad26.COV2.S at low or high dose, single or two shots; several received placebo; per-sample allocation not given. Repertoires come from day 63 after the first vaccine or placebo injection. J gave up 9 bases and V 7 bases, and 8 bases lay outside the gene matches. The germline CDR1 and CDR2 sequences are MNHEY and SVGAGI. The CDR3 length is 14 residues. The J gene is TRBJ2-1, the V gene TRBV6-5; 11 bases align to TRBD2. This specimen was peripheral blood, taken in a trial of Ad26.COV2.S vaccine versus placebo. The clonotype originates from a person aged 18-60 years who received the Ad26.COV2.S COVID-19 vaccine or a placebo. The CDR3 region is CASISTSGKIEQFF. Here the CDR3 DNA reads TGTGCCAGCATTTCGACTAGCGGGAAAATTGAGCAGTTCTTC.